This T cell receptor (beta chain) was recovered during a study of blood T cell repertoires in COVID-19. The CDR3 totals 12 residues. V lost 2 bases to trimming and J lost 7 bases; unmatched junction nucleotides: 4. CDR1 and CDR2 (germline): GTSNPN, SVGIG (reference sequence). TCRdb's copy holds only in-frame clones and misses some; the assay was immunoSEQ multiplex PCR. The data contain about 190,000 clones, less than 85% of them singletons. Input material: PBMCs or T cells enriched from blood (not recorded which). The sequence derives from a young woman who had recovered from COVID-19. The chain employs TRBV30 and TRBJ1-1, with 7 bases identical to TRBD1. CDR3 in amino acids: CAWSLQGSEAFF. The CDR3 DNA follows: TGTGCCTGGAGTTTACAGGGGAGTGAAGCTTTCTTT.